A single count supports the clone carrying this T cell receptor beta chain. Its specificity is not known. This sample was taken from a study of PD-1 blockade in mismatch repair-deficient tumors. Time point given: approximately 11-day in vitro stimulation with candidate neoantigen peptide 3. Generated by immunoSEQ multiplex PCR, the TCRdb table keeps only in-frame clones and is missing some. Here the sample spans approximately 10,000 clones, just over 90% being singletons. This CDR3 is 11 amino acids long. The V and J ends lost 7 bases and 5 bases respectively, with 5 bases between them. Germline-derived CDR1 and CDR2 are LNHDA and SQIVND (reference sequence).

The gene calls are TRBV19 and TRBJ1-4; D is ambiguous. The source was cells cultured in vitro, collected from a patient treated with pembrolizumab. The receptor was derived from an adult with mismatch repair-deficient cancer. CDR3 bases: TGTGCCAGTAAGAGGAATGAAAAACTGTTTTTT. It translates to CASKRNEKLFF. The full variable domain, with the rest looked up from reference TRBV19 and TRBJ1-4, is DGGITQSPKYLFRKEGQNVTLSCEQNLNHDAMYWYRQDPGQGLRLIYYSQIVNDFQKGDIAEGYSVSREKKESFPLTVTSAQKNPTAFYLCASKRNEKLFFGSGTQLSVL.